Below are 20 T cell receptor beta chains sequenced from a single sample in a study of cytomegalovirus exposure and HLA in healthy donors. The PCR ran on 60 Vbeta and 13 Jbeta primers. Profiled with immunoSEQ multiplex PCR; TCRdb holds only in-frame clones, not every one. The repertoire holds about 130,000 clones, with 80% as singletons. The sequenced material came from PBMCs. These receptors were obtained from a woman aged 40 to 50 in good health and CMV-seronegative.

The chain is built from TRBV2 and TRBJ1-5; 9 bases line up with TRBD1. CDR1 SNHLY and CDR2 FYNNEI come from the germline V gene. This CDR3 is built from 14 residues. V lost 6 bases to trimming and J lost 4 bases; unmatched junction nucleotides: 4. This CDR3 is CASSLDRGNQPQHF. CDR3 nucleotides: TGTGCCAGCAGCCTGGACAGGGGAAATCAGCCCCAGCATTTT.

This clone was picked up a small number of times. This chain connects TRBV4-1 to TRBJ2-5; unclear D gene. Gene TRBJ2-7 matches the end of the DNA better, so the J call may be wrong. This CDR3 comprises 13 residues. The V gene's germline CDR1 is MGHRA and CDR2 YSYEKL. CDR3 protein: CASSHDPNYEQYF. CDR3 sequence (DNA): TGCGCCAGCAGCCACGACCCCAACTACGAGCAGTACTTC.

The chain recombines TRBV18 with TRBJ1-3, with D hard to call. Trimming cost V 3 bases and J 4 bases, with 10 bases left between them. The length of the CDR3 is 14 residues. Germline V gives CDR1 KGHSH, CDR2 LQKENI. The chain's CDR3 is CASSPLEQGNTIYF. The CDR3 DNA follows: TGTGCCAGCTCACCGCTTGAACAGGGAAACACCATATATTTT.

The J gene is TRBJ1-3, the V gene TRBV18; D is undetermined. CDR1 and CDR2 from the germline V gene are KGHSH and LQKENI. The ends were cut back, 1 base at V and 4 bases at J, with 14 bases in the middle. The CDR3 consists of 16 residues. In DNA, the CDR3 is TGTGCCAGCTCACCACTCCGAAAGGCGGCCGGAAACACCATATATTTT. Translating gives CASSPLRKAAGNTIYF.

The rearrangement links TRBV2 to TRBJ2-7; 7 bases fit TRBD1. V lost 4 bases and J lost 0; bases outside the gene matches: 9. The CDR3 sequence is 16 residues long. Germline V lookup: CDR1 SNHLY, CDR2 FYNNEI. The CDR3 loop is CASSASRGYYSYEQYF. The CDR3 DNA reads TGTGCCAGCAGTGCAAGCAGGGGGTACTACTCCTACGAGCAGTACTTC.

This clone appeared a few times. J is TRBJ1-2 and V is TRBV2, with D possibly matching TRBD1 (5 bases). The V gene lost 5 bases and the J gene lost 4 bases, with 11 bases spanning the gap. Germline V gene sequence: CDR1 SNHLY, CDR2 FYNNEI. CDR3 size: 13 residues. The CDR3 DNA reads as TGTGCCAGCAGTCCCGGGACTCTCTATGGCTACACCTTC. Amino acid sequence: CASSPGTLYGYTF.

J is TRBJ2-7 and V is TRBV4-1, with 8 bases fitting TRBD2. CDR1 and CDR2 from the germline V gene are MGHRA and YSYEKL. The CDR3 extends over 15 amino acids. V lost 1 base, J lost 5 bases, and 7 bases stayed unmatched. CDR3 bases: TGCGCCAGCAGCCAAGGGACGGGGGGGATCGACGAGCAGTACTTC. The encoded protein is CASSQGTGGIDEQYF.

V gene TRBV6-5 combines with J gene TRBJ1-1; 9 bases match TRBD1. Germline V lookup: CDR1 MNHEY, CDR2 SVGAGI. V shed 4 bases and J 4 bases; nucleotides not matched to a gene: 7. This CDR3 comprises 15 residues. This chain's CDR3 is CASSWGQGMGTEAFF. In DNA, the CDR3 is TGTGCCAGCAGTTGGGGACAGGGAATGGGCACTGAAGCTTTCTTT.

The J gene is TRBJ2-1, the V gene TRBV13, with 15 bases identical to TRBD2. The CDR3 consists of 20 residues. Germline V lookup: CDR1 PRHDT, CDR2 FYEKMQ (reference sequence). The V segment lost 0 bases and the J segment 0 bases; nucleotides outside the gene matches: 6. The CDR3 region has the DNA TGTGCCAGCAGCTTAGGGGGACTAGCGGGAGGACTGAGCTCCTACAATGAGCAGTTCTTC. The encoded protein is CASSLGGLAGGLSSYNEQFF.

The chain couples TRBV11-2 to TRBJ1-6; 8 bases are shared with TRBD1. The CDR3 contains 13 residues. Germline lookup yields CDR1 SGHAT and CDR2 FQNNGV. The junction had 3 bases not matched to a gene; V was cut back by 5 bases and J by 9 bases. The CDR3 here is CASSPGQGSPLHF. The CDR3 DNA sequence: TGTGCCAGCAGCCCAGGACAGGGTTCACCCCTCCACTTT.

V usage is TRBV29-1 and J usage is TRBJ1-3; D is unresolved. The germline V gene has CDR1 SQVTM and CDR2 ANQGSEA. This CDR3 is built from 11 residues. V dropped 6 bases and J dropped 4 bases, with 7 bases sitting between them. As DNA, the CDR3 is TGCAGCGTGGGCCTCGGAAACACCATATATTTT. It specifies CSVGLGNTIYF.

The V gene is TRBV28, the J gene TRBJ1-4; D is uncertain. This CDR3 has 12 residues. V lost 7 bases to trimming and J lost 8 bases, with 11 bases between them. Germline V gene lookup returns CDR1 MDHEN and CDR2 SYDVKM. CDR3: CASMNFREKLFF. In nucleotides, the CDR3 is TGTGCCAGCATGAACTTCCGGGAAAAACTGTTTTTT.

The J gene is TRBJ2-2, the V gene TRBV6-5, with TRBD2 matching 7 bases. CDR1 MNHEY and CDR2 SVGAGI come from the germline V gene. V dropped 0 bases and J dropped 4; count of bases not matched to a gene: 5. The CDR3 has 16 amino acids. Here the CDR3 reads CASSYSAGVSTGELFF. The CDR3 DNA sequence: TGTGCCAGCAGTTACTCGGCGGGAGTGAGCACCGGGGAGCTGTTTTTT.

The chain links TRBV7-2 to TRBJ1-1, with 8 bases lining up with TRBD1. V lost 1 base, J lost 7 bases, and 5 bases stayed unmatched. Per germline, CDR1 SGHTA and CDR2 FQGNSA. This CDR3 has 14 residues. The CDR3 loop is CASSLGAGGSEAFF. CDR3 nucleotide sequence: TGTGCCAGCAGCTTAGGGGCAGGGGGCAGTGAAGCTTTCTTT.

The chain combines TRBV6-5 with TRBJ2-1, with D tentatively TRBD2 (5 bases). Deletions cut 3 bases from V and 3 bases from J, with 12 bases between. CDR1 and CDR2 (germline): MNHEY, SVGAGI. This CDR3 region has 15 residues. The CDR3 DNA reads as TGTGCCAGCAGTTATGCCCGGGGATTCTACAATGAGCAGTTCTTC. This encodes CASSYARGFYNEQFF.

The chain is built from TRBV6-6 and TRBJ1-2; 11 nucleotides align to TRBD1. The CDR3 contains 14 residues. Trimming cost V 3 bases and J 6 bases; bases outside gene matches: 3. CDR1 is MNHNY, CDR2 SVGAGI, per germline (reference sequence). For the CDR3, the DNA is TGTGCCAGCAGTTATGGACAGGGGGCTGATGGCTACACCTTC. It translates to CASSYGQGADGYTF.

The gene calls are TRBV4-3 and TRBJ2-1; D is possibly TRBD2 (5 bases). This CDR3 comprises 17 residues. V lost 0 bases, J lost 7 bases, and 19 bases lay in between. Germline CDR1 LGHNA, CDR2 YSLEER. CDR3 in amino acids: CASSQEGGLDYINEQFF. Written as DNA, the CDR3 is TGCGCCAGCAGCCAAGAGGGTGGGCTAGACTACATTAATGAGCAGTTCTTC.

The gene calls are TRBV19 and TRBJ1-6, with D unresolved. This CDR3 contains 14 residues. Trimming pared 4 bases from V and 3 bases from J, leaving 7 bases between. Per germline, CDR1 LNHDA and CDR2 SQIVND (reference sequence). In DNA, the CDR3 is TGTGCCAGTAGTACCCCGGGCTATAATTCACCCCTCCACTTT. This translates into CASSTPGYNSPLHF.

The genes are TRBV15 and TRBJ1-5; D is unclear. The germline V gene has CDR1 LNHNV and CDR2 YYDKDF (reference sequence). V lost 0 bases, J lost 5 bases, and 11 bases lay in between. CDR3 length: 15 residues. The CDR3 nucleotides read TGTGCCACCAGCAGAGATTCGGGGAAGGATCAGCCCCAGCATTTT. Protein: CATSRDSGKDQPQHF.

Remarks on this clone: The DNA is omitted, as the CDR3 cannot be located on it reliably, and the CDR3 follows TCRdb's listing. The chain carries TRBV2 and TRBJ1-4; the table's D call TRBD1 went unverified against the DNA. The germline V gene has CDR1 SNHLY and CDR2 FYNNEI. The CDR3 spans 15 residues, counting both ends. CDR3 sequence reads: CASSFGPGGREKLFF.